The next 17 T cell receptor beta chains were all read from a single sample in a study of blood T cell repertoires in COVID-19. Using immunoSEQ multiplex PCR, the repertoire was profiled, and TCRdb retains in-frame clones only, with some absent. The sample carries some 200,000 clones, more than 65% recorded once. The sequencing sample was made of peripheral blood. The receptor set was obtained from a woman aged 40 to 55 who had recovered from COVID-19.

The chain recombines TRBV7-2 with TRBJ1-3; possibly TRBD1 for D (6 bases). Germline V gene data show CDR1 as SGHTA and CDR2 as FQGNSA. This CDR3 is built from 15 residues. Trimming shortened V by 6 bases and J by 4 bases, and 16 bases separated the two germline ends. This CDR3 is CASSRNTGLGNTIYF. In nucleotides, the CDR3 is TGTGCCAGCAGTAGAAATACAGGGTTGGGAAACACCATATATTTT.

In this sample, this clone turned up once. The chain uses TRBV2 and TRBJ1-4; TRBD1 agrees at 8 bases. The CDR3 length is 14 residues. Looked up from germline, CDR1 is SNHLY and CDR2 is FYNNEI. V was clipped by 5 bases and J by 7 bases; unmatched bases: 6. CDR3 protein: CASSYRQGIEKLFF. CDR3 DNA: TGTGCCAGCAGTTACCGACAGGGGATTGAAAAACTGTTTTTT.

V and J are TRBV3-1 (or the pseudogene TRBV3-2) and TRBJ1-6; 7 bases are shared with TRBD1. From germline, CDR1 is LGHDT and CDR2 YNNKEL (reference sequence). The CDR3 is 18 residues long. V lost 2 bases, J lost 0 bases, and 7 bases stayed unmatched. As DNA, the CDR3 is TGTGCCAGCAGCCAACCTAAGGACAGGAGCTCCTATAATTCACCCCTCCACTTT. Its translation is CASSQPKDRSSYNSPLHF.

This CDR3 is CAISEGTQTQYF. The CDR3, as DNA: TGTGCCATCAGTGAGGGGACTCAGACCCAGTACTTC. The rearrangement uses TRBV10-3 and TRBJ2-5, with TRBD2 as a possible D gene (6 bases). The CDR3 length is 12 residues. Germline CDR1 and CDR2: ENHRY and SYGVKD. V was trimmed by 2 bases and J by 6 bases, leaving 7 bases between them.

The chain carries TRBV6-6 and TRBJ1-5; 8 bases line up with TRBD1. Germline loops: CDR1 MNHNY, CDR2 SVGAGI (reference sequence). The CDR3 has 14 amino acids. The V segment lost 2 bases and the J segment 6 bases; nucleotides outside the gene matches: 3. Written as DNA, the CDR3 is TGTGCCAGCAGTTACGGGACAGGAGGTCAGCCCCAGCATTTT. This codes for CASSYGTGGQPQHF.

The V and J genes are TRBV29-1 and TRBJ2-3, with a tentative D call TRBD1 (5 bases). Germline lookup yields CDR1 SQVTM and CDR2 ANQGSEA. V lost 4 bases, J lost 4 bases, and 15 bases lay in between. This CDR3 spans 14 amino acids. CDR3 in DNA: TGCAGCGTTGCTTGGGGCAGGGTCGCAGATACGCAGTATTTT. Translation gives CSVAWGRVADTQYF.

This rearrangement joins TRBV5-1 to TRBJ2-7; 8 nucleotides align to TRBD1. V lost 4 bases, J lost 5 bases, and 8 bases stayed unmatched. This CDR3 comprises 14 residues. CDR1 and CDR2 from the germline V gene are SGHRS and YFSETQ. The CDR3 nucleotides read TGCGCCAGCAGCCTAGGACAGGGTTTCAACGAGCAGTACTTC. It codes for CASSLGQGFNEQYF.

This rearrangement joins TRBV19 to TRBJ1-5; D might be TRBD1 (6 bases). V was cut by 4 bases and J by 2 bases, with 15 bases left in between. The germline gives CDR1 LNHDA, CDR2 SQIVND (reference sequence). The CDR3 spans 16 residues. CDR3 sequence: CASSKDRQVRNQPQHF. Written as DNA, the CDR3 is TGTGCCAGTAGTAAGGATCGACAGGTTCGCAATCAGCCCCAGCATTTT. Based on the CDR3 plus reference TRBV19 and TRBJ1-5, the full variable domain is DGGITQSPKYLFRKEGQNVTLSCEQNLNHDAMYWYRQDPGQGLRLIYYSQIVNDFQKGDIAEGYSVSREKKESFPLTVTSAQKNPTAFYLCASSKDRQVRNQPQHFGDGTRLSIL.

V and J are TRBV6-6 and TRBJ2-1; D is perhaps TRBD1 (6 bases). Germline assignment: CDR1 MNHNY and CDR2 SVGAGI (reference sequence). V lost 5 bases and J lost 7, with 24 bases in between. The CDR3 sequence is 17 residues long. The CDR3, as DNA: TGTGCCAGCAGTCAAACTGCAGGGGTGGGGGCAATAAATGAGCAGTTCTTC. Protein sequence: CASSQTAGVGAINEQFF.

The chain is built from TRBV3-1 (or the pseudogene TRBV3-2) and TRBJ1-3; 8 bases match TRBD1. The germline V gene encodes CDR1 LGHDT and CDR2 YNNKEL (reference sequence). The CDR3 is made up of 16 amino acids. Trimming cost V 0 bases and J 5 bases; bases outside gene matches: 6. As DNA, the CDR3 is TGTGCCAGCAGCCAAGATGGTAGGACAGGGAGAAACACCATATATTTT. It translates to CASSQDGRTGRNTIYF.

V and J are TRBV7-2 and TRBJ2-7; 7 bases are a match to TRBD1. The CDR3 consists of 13 residues. With V trimmed by 2 bases and J by 4 bases, 2 bases remained unmatched. Per germline, CDR1 SGHTA and CDR2 FQGNSA. CDR3 sequence reads: CASSLTGEYEQYF. The DNA for the CDR3 is TGTGCCAGCAGCTTAACAGGGGAGTACGAGCAGTACTTC.

The chain carries TRBV2 and TRBJ1-4, with 7 bases matching TRBD1. V was clipped by 2 bases and J by 3 bases; unmatched bases: 12. The germline CDR1 and CDR2 sequences are SNHLY and FYNNEI. CDR3 length: 18 residues. The CDR3 DNA reads TGTGCCAGCAGTGAAACAGGGGTGGACCGACGATCTAATGAAAAACTGTTTTTT. Translating gives CASSETGVDRRSNEKLFF.

V usage is TRBV5-1 and J usage is TRBJ1-5, with TRBD1 as a possible D gene (5 bases). Per germline, CDR1 SGHRS and CDR2 YFSETQ. This CDR3 region has 14 residues. V gave up 0 bases and J gave up 2 bases, with 6 bases separating them. CDR3 amino acids: CASSLAGGNQPQHF. The CDR3 nucleotides are TGCGCCAGCAGCTTGGCGGGGGGCAATCAGCCCCAGCATTTT.

This chain connects TRBV7-9 to TRBJ1-2; 7 bases agree with TRBD1. CDR1 is SEHNR and CDR2 is FQNEAQ in the germline V gene (reference sequence). Unmatched junction bases numbered 5, after V lost 4 bases and J lost 0 bases. This CDR3 is 15 amino acids long. CDR3: CASSYGTETNYGYTF. CDR3 DNA: TGTGCCAGCAGCTACGGGACAGAGACTAACTATGGCTACACCTTC. The variable domain in full, with the rest retrieved from reference TRBV7-9 and TRBJ1-2, is DTGVSQNPRHKITKRGQNVTFRCDPISEHNRLYWYRQTLGQGPEFLTYFQNEAQLEKSRLLSDRFSAERPKGSFSTLEIQRTEQGDSAMYLCASSYGTETNYGYTFGSGTRLTVV.

The rearrangement uses TRBV20-1 and TRBJ1-2, with unresolved D. Germline CDR1 DFQATT, CDR2 SNEGSKA (reference sequence). The CDR3 is made up of 11 amino acids. The V end was cut by 2 bases, the J end by 2 bases, with 3 bases between. The CDR3 DNA sequence: TGCAGTGCTAGACCGAACTATGGCTACACCTTC. It encodes CSARPNYGYTF.

This clone appeared a few times. This chain connects TRBV30 to TRBJ1-1; possible D gene TRBD1, 5 bases. The CDR3 has 12 amino acids. Germline loops: CDR1 GTSNPN, CDR2 SVGIG (reference sequence). Trimming pared 2 bases from V and 6 bases from J, leaving 10 bases between. The CDR3 DNA reads as TGTGCCTGGAGTCGTGCAGGGCCTGAAGCTTTCTTT. Its translation: CAWSRAGPEAFF.

This chain connects TRBV7-8 to TRBJ2-7; 7 bases are shared with TRBD1. Germline V gene sequence: CDR1 SGHVS, CDR2 FQNEAQ. Unmatched junction bases numbered 14, after V lost 5 bases and J lost 4 bases. CDR3 length equals 16 residues. The CDR3 nucleotides are TGTGCCAGCAGCCCCTCACCCGTTGACAGGGCGTACGAGCAGTACTTC. This sequence encodes CASSPSPVDRAYEQYF.